This TCR beta chain was retrieved from a study of shared clonotypes between healthy human individuals. This clone came up many times. Its matching antigen is unknown. Repertoires were generated with immunoSEQ multiplex PCR, while TCRdb's copy carries only in-frame clones and drops some. The table has about 1.1 million clones, approximately 78% seen once. Partitioning of CD4+ cells yielded a CD45RA+ naive subset and a CD45RA-negative memory subset. Study-wide findings and caveats: Relative to their counterparts shared across all four donors, non-shared clonotypes exhibited diminished generation probabilities. Naive subsets usually exceeded memory subsets in estimated richness. Blood was the sole source, and tissue repertoires probably differ.

The receptor was isolated from a man younger than 30 in good health. Some clones in this sample may be carry-over from other donors' samples. Sequencing was carried out using memory CD4+ T cells from PBMCs. The subset here: CD45RA-negative fraction.

CDR3 sequence reads: CASSIPGRFSGANVLTF. The CDR3 DNA reads TGTGCCAGTAGTATACCGGGCCGCTTCTCTGGGGCCAACGTCCTGACTTTC. This chain links TRBV19 with TRBJ2-6, with D unresolved. Germline V gene data show CDR1 as LNHDA and CDR2 as SQIVND (reference sequence). Trimming cost V 2 bases and J 0 bases, with 11 bases left between them. The CDR3 consists of 17 residues. Using reference TRBV19 and TRBJ2-6 for the parts outside the CDR3, the full variable domain is DGGITQSPKYLFRKEGQNVTLSCEQNLNHDAMYWYRQDPGQGLRLIYYSQIVNDFQKGDIAEGYSVSREKKESFPLTVTSAQKNPTAFYLCASSIPGRFSGANVLTFGAGSRLTVL.